This T cell receptor (beta chain) originates from a study of blood T cell repertoires in COVID-19. Background on the study: From the United States, Italy and Spain came samples of acute and convalescent COVID-19. Sources were T cells, B-cell-depleted T cells, or PBMCs; the material itself was cDNA or gDNA.

The CDR3 runs to 12 residues. V lost 5 bases to trimming and J lost 5 bases, with 8 bases between them. In the authors' workflow: By means of reference gene primer amplification, nucleated cell counts were estimated. TCRdb's table, derived via immunoSEQ multiplex PCR, lists solely in-frame clones and lacks some. V, J and clone size are those of that table, while D and trimming were read from the DNA. The sample has some 350,000 clones, 85% to 90% seen once. The gene calls are TRBV12-3 or TRBV12-4 and TRBJ2-3; D is undetermined. This clonotype originated in a human donor in a cohort sampled during active COVID-19. Sequencing was done on a sample of peripheral blood. The CDR3 sequence: CASSASGDTQYF. The CDR3 bases are TGTGCCAGCAGTGCTAGTGGAGATACGCAGTATTTT.